A single sample gave rise to the 9 T cell receptor beta chains below, sequenced in a study of CD8+CD57+ T cells in acquired aplastic anemia. The template for TCR beta VDJ and CDR3 sequence profiling was genomic DNA. TCRdb analysed the reads with MiXCR anew, one entry per CDR3 protein. Of about 150,000 distinct CDR3 sequences in the sample, just over 50% were seen once. The sequenced patients had an expansion of CD8+CD57+ cells seen by flow cytometry. The sample was sorted CD4+, CD8+, or CD8+CD57+ T cells (not recorded which) from PBMCs. These receptors all come from a human donor with aplastic anemia.

V usage is TRBV10-3 and J usage is TRBJ2-6; TRBD1 might be the D (5 bases). The CDR3 extends over 17 amino acids. Germline CDR1 reads ENHRY; CDR2 reads SYGVKD. Trimming took off 8 bases at V and 0 bases at J, with 17 bases between the two ends. The CDR3 is CAIGRIDSLSGANVLTF. The CDR3 region has the DNA TGTGCCATCGGCCGGATTGACAGCCTCTCTGGGGCCAACGTCCTGACTTTC.

This clonotype has only a few counts. The chain links TRBV19 to TRBJ1-5; D might be TRBD1 (5 bases). The length of the CDR3 is 16 residues. CDR1 and CDR2 (germline): LNHDA, SQIVND (reference sequence). The germline V and J ends were trimmed by 5 bases and 7 bases, with 21 bases remaining between them. The CDR3 spells CASSDHRGGSGQPQHF. For the CDR3, the DNA is TGTGCCAGTAGTGACCACCGCGGGGGATCGGGGCAGCCCCAGCATTTT.

The sample holds many counts of this clonotype. The V and J genes are TRBV19 and TRBJ1-1; possibly TRBD1 for D (6 bases). The germline V gene has CDR1 LNHDA and CDR2 SQIVND (reference sequence). The CDR3 extends over 13 amino acids. V shed 7 bases and J shed 3 bases, with 12 bases lying between them. The CDR3 region has the DNA TGTGCCAGTACCTCAGGGGATTACACTGAAGCTTTCTTT. It is translated as CASTSGDYTEAFF. Together with reference TRBV19 and TRBJ1-1, the CDR3 gives the full variable domain: DGGITQSPKYLFRKEGQNVTLSCEQNLNHDAMYWYRQDPGQGLRLIYYSQIVNDFQKGDIAEGYSVSREKKESFPLTVTSAQKNPTAFYLCASTSGDYTEAFFGQGTRLTVV.

The chain has TRBV25-1 and TRBJ1-2; D remains ambiguous. Per germline, CDR1 MGHDK and CDR2 SYGVNS. The V end was cut by 4 bases, the J end by 7 bases, with 13 bases between. The CDR3 sequence is 13 residues long. In nucleotides, the CDR3 is TGTGCCAGCAGTGGGACCCTACTGGGTGGCTACACCTTC. It specifies CASSGTLLGGYTF.

The V and J genes are TRBV20-1 and TRBJ2-3; the match to TRBD2 covers 8 bases. CDR1 is DFQATT, CDR2 SNEGSKA, per germline (reference sequence). After removal of 6 bases from V and 2 bases from J, the junction contained 7 bases not matched to a gene. This CDR3 region has 14 residues. CDR3 loop: CSAPNSGDTDTQYF. The CDR3 nucleotides are TGCAGTGCACCTAATAGCGGGGACACAGATACGCAGTATTTT.

This clonotype was recorded many times. This rearrangement joins TRBV10-3 to TRBJ1-2; TRBD1 is a possible D gene (5 bases). This CDR3 spans 14 amino acids. Germline CDR1 and CDR2: ENHRY and SYGVKD. V lost 2 bases and J lost 1, with 8 bases in between. The CDR3: CAISEDDSNYGYTF. Here the CDR3 DNA reads TGTGCCATCAGTGAGGACGACAGTAACTATGGCTACACCTTC.

The chain has TRBV9 and TRBJ2-6; D tentatively reads TRBD1 or TRBD2 (6 bases each). The CDR3 runs 17 residues. V lost 2 bases to trimming and J lost 0 bases, with 12 bases between them. CDR1 and CDR2 (germline): SGDLS, YYNGEE. The CDR3 DNA reads as TGTGCCAGCAGCGTCGGGGGCTTAATCTCTGGGGCCAACGTCCTGACTTTC. It yields the protein CASSVGGLISGANVLTF.

This clonotype was seen ten or more times. This chain connects TRBV20-1 to TRBJ2-7; TRBD1 might be the D (5 bases). Germline assignment: CDR1 DFQATT and CDR2 SNEGSKA (reference sequence). The CDR3 extends over 13 amino acids. Trimming removed 2 bases from V and 3 bases from J, with 11 bases in between. The CDR3 bases are TGCAGTGCTAGAAATCTGGGGCGCTACGAGCAGTACTTC. It encodes CSARNLGRYEQYF.

The chain combines TRBV10-3 with TRBJ1-5, with a weak D call TRBD1 (6 bases). With 9 bases removed from V and 0 bases from J, the gap between germline ends came to 12 bases. The CDR3 is 14 residues long. Germline CDR1 reads ENHRY; CDR2 reads SYGVKD. This chain's CDR3 is CAISQGNSNQPQHF. CDR3 coding DNA: TGTGCCATTTCACAGGGTAATAGCAATCAGCCCCAGCATTTT.